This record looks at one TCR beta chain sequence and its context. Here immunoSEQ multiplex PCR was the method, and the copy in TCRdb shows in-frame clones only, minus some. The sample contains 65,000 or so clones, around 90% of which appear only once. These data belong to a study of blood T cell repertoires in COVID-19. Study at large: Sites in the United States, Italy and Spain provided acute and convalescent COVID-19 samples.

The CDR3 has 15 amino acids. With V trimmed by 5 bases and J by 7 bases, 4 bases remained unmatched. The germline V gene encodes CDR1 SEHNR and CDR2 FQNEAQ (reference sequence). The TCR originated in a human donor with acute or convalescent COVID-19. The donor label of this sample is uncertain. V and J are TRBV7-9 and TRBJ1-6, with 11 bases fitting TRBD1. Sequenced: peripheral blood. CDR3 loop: CASSGQGAQNSPLHF. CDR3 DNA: TGTGCCAGCAGCGGACAGGGGGCGCAGAATTCACCCCTCCACTTT.